This T cell receptor (beta chain) derives from a study of identical twins. Study results and limitations: Cord blood beta clonotypes present at high abundance carried fewer insertions; no such pattern appeared in memory repertoires.

One entry per CDR3 protein, called by TCRdb with MiXCR from the 5' RACE reads. The sample lists 450,000 or so distinct CDR3 sequences, around an eighth occurring once. Details on this clonotype: Its antigen remains unknown.

Germline V gene lookup returns CDR1 SEHNR and CDR2 FQNEAQ (reference sequence). The length of the CDR3 is 16 residues. V was cut by 4 bases and J by 3 bases, with 16 bases left in between. Separately, the same data were catalogued under a study of yellow fever vaccine responses in identical twins.

The clonotype originates from a woman aged 18-29 years in good health. The chain employs TRBV7-9 and TRBJ2-4; D possibly corresponds to TRBD2 (6 bases). The sample was CD4+ T cells sorted from blood. The DNA of the CDR3 is TGTGCCAGCAGCTCCCCCCTGCGGGAAGGCAAAAACATTCAGTACTTC. The encoded protein is CASSSPLREGKNIQYF.